The sequence of this TCR beta chain was determined in a study of CD8 T cells in ankylosing spondylitis (dated 2017 in TCRdb). Notes on the research overall: T cell receptor beta repertoires were profiled in healthy donors and ankylosing spondylitis patients so that disease-linked TCR variants could be found. The full study cohort was made up of 25 ankylosing spondylitis patients and around 100 healthy donors. Peripheral blood samples were taken, and synovial fluid was additionally collected from ankylosing spondylitis patients.

On the study overall, not on this receptor specifically: Some of the motif variants had been reported before in the synovial fluid and blood of reactive arthritis patients, a finding that suggests common disease-initiation mechanisms. Blood from ankylosing spondylitis patients appeared to be characterized by a TCR beta motif made up of under ten highly homologous amino acid variants. The disease-linked clones were reported to be significantly enriched in matched synovial fluid samples from ankylosing spondylitis patients. The disease-linked clones showed a CD8+ phenotype and occurred at relatively low frequencies in peripheral blood.

V is cut back by 10 bases and J by 6 bases, with 13 bases in the junction unmatched. There are 15 amino acids in the CDR3, from cysteine to phenylalanine inclusive. Only the CDR3 portion is preserved as DNA: 45 bases, with reading frame beginning at the first base. Sequencing was performed on an Illumina HiSeq 2500. Quantitative 5'-RACE with molecular barcodes was used to prepare TCR beta libraries. Regarding the original processing steps: To identify disease-linked TCR variants, a new computational method was used, one built on a probabilistic model of VDJ rearrangement. Through fastp at Q25 and MiXCR, TCRdb rebuilt clones from the public reads, retaining in-frame beta chains. Duplicate CDR3 protein sequences are folded into a single record with the most common DNA and genes. TCRdb, rather than the study authors, made the V and J calls. This sample holds roughly 180,000 distinct CDR3 sequences; 10% to 15% were observed only once. The ten top clones hold 11% of the sample.

This clonotype occurred many times. Its antigen is unknown. No per-base quality is available; no much larger clone lies one base away. This receptor was identified in a female donor with ankylosing spondylitis or in good health (not recorded which). This chain joins TRBV12-3 or TRBV12-4 to TRBJ2-7, with 12 bases matching TRBD1. The sample was blood, either unsorted or a sorted T cell fraction (not recorded which). CDR3 protein: CATSGQGAPKSEQYF. The base sequence is TGTGCCACCTCGGGACAGGGGGCCCCTAAGAGCGAGCAGTACTTC.